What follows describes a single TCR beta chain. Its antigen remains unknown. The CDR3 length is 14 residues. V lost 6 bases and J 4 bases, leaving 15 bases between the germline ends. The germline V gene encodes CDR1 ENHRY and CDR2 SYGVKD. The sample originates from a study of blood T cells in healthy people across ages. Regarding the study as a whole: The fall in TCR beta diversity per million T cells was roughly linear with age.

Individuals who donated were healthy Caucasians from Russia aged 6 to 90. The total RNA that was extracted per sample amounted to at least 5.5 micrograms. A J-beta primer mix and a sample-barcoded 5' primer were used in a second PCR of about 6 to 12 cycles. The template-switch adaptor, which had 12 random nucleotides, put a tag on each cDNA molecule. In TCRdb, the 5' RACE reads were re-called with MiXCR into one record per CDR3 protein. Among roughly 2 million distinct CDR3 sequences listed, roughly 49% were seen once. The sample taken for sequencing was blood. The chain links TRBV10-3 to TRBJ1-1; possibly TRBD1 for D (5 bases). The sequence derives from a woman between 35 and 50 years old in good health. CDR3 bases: TGTGCCATCAGGGAAGAGGGCAGGGTCACTGAAGCTTTCTTT. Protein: CAIREEGRVTEAFF.